The 21 T cell receptor beta chains in this list originate from one sample, sequenced in a study of cytomegalovirus exposure and HLA in healthy donors. PCR involved 60 Vbeta and 13 Jbeta primers. The table came from immunoSEQ multiplex PCR; TCRdb's copy has only in-frame clones and leaves some out. This sample has 150,000 or so clones, with 75% found just once. Sequenced: PBMCs. These TCRs come from a man aged 35 to 55 in good health and CMV-seronegative.

The CDR3 region is CASSLYYVAGGTDTQYF. The CDR3, as DNA: TGCGCCAGCAGCTTGTACTACGTAGCGGGGGGCACAGATACGCAGTATTTT. The rearrangement uses TRBV5-1 and TRBJ2-3, with 9 nucleotides matching TRBD2. Germline assignment: CDR1 SGHRS and CDR2 YFSETQ. J gave up 1 base and V 1 base, and 7 bases lay outside the gene matches. CDR3 length equals 17 residues.

The chain combines TRBV5-4 with TRBJ1-2; D uncertain. The CDR3 has 12 residues. The germline V gene encodes CDR1 SGHNT and CDR2 YYREEE (reference sequence). Trimming removed 0 bases from V and 8 bases from J, with 8 bases in between. DNA of the CDR3: TGTGCCAGCAGCTTGGGTGGCCTCGGCTACACCTTC. Its protein is CASSLGGLGYTF.

The chain uses TRBV2 and TRBJ2-7; D remains unclear. This CDR3 has 13 amino acids. Germline V CDR1 and CDR2: SNHLY, FYNNEI. Trimming cost V 4 bases and J 4 bases, with 11 bases left between them. The CDR3 region has the DNA TGTGCCAGCAGTGGGCTGGTGCAATACGAGCAGTACTTC. This codes for CASSGLVQYEQYF.

The chain couples TRBV5-4 to TRBJ2-1, with TRBD2 matching over 13 bases. Unmatched junction bases numbered 8, after V lost 6 bases and J lost 5 bases. Germline values: CDR1 SGHNT, CDR2 YYREEE (reference sequence). This CDR3 is 16 amino acids long. CDR3 protein: CASKNGGTSGDNEQFF. The CDR3 DNA reads as TGTGCCAGCAAAAATGGGGGGACTAGCGGGGACAATGAGCAGTTCTTC.

The V call is TRBV5-6, the J call TRBJ2-7, with TRBD2 matching 8 bases. Germline values: CDR1 SGHDT, CDR2 YYEEEE. Trimming cost V 6 bases and J 1 base; bases outside gene matches: 6. The CDR3 contains 14 residues. The DNA for the CDR3 is TGTGCCAGCATTCGGGGGGGTCCGTCCTACGAGCAGTACTTC. Protein product: CASIRGGPSYEQYF. Looking up the rest from reference TRBV5-6 and TRBJ2-7 gives the full variable domain: DAGVTQSPTHLIKTRGQQVTLRCSPKSGHDTVSWYQQALGQGPQFIFQYYEEEERQRGNFPDRFSGHQFPNYSSELNVNALLLGDSALYLCASIRGGPSYEQYFGPGTRLTVT.

A word on this clone: At one boundary the junction diverges from the germline segment, which might be a read error. The rearrangement uses TRBV7-9 and TRBJ2-2, with 10 positions matching TRBD1. CDR1 is SEHNR, CDR2 FQNEAQ, per germline (reference sequence). The CDR3 is 17 residues long. CDR3 DNA: TGTTCCAGCAGCTTAACGGGACAGGGGATCGACACCGGGGAGCTGTTTTTT. Its protein product is CSSSLTGQGIDTGELFF.

This clone was counted between two and nine times. The CDR3 spells CASSLRRGTGYEQYF. CDR3 sequence (DNA): TGTGCCAGCAGCTTAAGGAGGGGGACAGGCTACGAGCAGTACTTC. The V and J genes are TRBV7-8 and TRBJ2-7, with 8 bases aligning to TRBD1. Germline V CDR1 and CDR2: SGHVS, FQNEAQ. The junction had 6 bases not matched to a gene; V was cut back by 2 bases and J by 3 bases. The CDR3 has 15 residues.

This clone was counted only a few times. The rearrangement uses TRBV15 and TRBJ2-7; TRBD1 matches 10 bases. This CDR3 contains 14 residues. Germline lookup yields CDR1 LNHNV and CDR2 YYDKDF (reference sequence). J was trimmed by 5 bases and V by 5 bases; bases with no gene match: 6. CDR3 amino acids: CATSRRQGADEQYF. Written as DNA, the CDR3 is TGTGCCACCAGCCGCCGACAGGGGGCCGACGAGCAGTACTTC.

This clone appeared a few times. V usage is TRBV5-6 and J usage is TRBJ1-6; no firm D call. This CDR3 comprises 18 residues. V dropped 2 bases and J dropped 4 bases, with 19 bases sitting between them. Germline CDR1 and CDR2: SGHDT and YYEEEE. The CDR3, as DNA: TGTGCCAGCAGCTTTAAGCGCCAAGGGTCGGGGTATAATTCACCCCTCCACTTT. This sequence encodes CASSFKRQGSGYNSPLHF.

The genes are TRBV11-2 and TRBJ1-6, with a weak D call TRBD1 (5 bases). The CDR3 loop spans 13 amino acids. Trimming took off 4 bases at V and 13 bases at J, with 14 bases between the two ends. Germline V lookup: CDR1 SGHAT, CDR2 FQNNGV. The CDR3 reads CASSSGGMRPLHF. The CDR3 DNA is TGTGCCAGCAGCTCGGGGGGGATGAGGCCCCTCCACTTT.

This clone was detected a few times. CDR3 nucleotides: TGTGCCAGCAGCTTAGAAGGGGCCTACAATGAGCAGTTCTTC. This codes for CASSLEGAYNEQFF. The chain uses TRBV7-9 and TRBJ2-1; the D gene is possibly TRBD1 (5 bases). Trimming shortened V by 1 base and J by 2 bases, and 6 bases separated the two germline ends. Germline loops: CDR1 SEHNR, CDR2 FQNEAQ (reference sequence). CDR3 length equals 14 residues.

The rearrangement joins TRBV4-1 to TRBJ2-1, with 7 bases lining up with TRBD1. J was trimmed by 8 bases and V by 0 bases; bases with no gene match: 4. The CDR3 is 14 residues long. Germline assignment: CDR1 MGHRA and CDR2 YSYEKL. This CDR3 is CASSQDATGDEQFF. The DNA for the CDR3 is TGCGCCAGCAGCCAAGACGCCACAGGGGATGAGCAGTTCTTC.

V usage is TRBV5-1 and J usage is TRBJ2-7; TRBD1 matches at 10 bases. Trimming at V came to 4 bases and at J to 4 bases, leaving 8 bases not matched to a gene. Germline loops: CDR1 SGHRS, CDR2 YFSETQ. The CDR3 is 15 residues long. The CDR3, as DNA: TGCGCCAGCAGCCACCTCGACAGGGGGCGGTACGAGCAGTACTTC. This gives the protein CASSHLDRGRYEQYF.

The chain employs TRBV28 and TRBJ1-5; possibly TRBD1 for D (5 bases). V was pared by 6 bases and J by 0 bases, with 9 bases between. The CDR3 totals 14 residues. The V gene's germline CDR1 is MDHEN and CDR2 SYDVKM. The CDR3 loop is CASRVGGSNQPQHF. CDR3 nucleotides: TGTGCCAGCAGAGTGGGGGGTAGCAATCAGCCCCAGCATTTT.

The chain carries TRBV5-6 and TRBJ2-5; D call uncertain. Germline CDR1 is SGHDT and CDR2 is YYEEEE. This CDR3 region has 16 residues. Trimming stripped 0 bases from V and 0 bases from J, with 12 bases between. Here the CDR3 reads CASSLVGSSYQETQYF. In nucleotides, the CDR3 is TGTGCCAGCAGCTTGGTTGGCTCCTCGTACCAAGAGACCCAGTACTTC.

The chain links TRBV5-1 to TRBJ1-2, with D maybe TRBD1 (5 bases). The germline V gene encodes CDR1 SGHRS and CDR2 YFSETQ. This CDR3 comprises 15 residues. V was pared by 3 bases and J by 1 base, with 13 bases between. The CDR3 DNA is TGCGCCAGCAGCTCTACGGCGGGGGATAACTATGGCTACACCTTC. It encodes CASSSTAGDNYGYTF.

This clone was counted a few times. This chain links TRBV5-1 with TRBJ1-1; 7 bases are a match to TRBD1. The germline V gene encodes CDR1 SGHRS and CDR2 YFSETQ. V trimming: 7 bases; J trimming: 12 bases; junction bases outside the gene matches: 18. There are 14 residues in the CDR3. The CDR3 nucleotides are TGCGCCAGCGGCCCCGGGACAGAAGAAACCGGGACTTTCTTT. Translating it yields CASGPGTEETGTFF.

The chain joins TRBV19 to TRBJ2-7, with D tentatively TRBD2 (7 bases). Germline V gene data show CDR1 as LNHDA and CDR2 as SQIVND (reference sequence). This CDR3 comprises 18 residues. Trimming removed 5 bases from V and 5 bases from J, with 28 bases in between. CDR3 protein: CASSAIVGGAVGEDEQYF. CDR3 nucleotide sequence: TGTGCCAGTAGTGCCATCGTGGGGGGGGCCGTGGGCGAAGACGAGCAGTACTTC.

V and J are TRBV9 and TRBJ1-6, with TRBD1 identical over 7 bases. The CDR3 length is 11 residues. CDR1 and CDR2 from the germline V gene are SGDLS and YYNGEE. The chain's CDR3 is CASGGNSPLHF. CDR3 sequence (DNA): TGTGCTTCAGGGGGGAATTCACCCCTCCACTTT.

This clone has a handful of counts. The rearrangement uses TRBV6-1 and TRBJ2-1, with 12 nucleotides matching TRBD2. V lost 8 bases and J lost 7; bases outside the gene matches: 9. Germline assignment: CDR1 MNHNS and CDR2 SASEGT. The CDR3 extends over 15 amino acids. DNA for the CDR3: TGTGCCAGCTCTATCGGGACTAGCGGGTTGAATGAGCAGTTCTTC. This gives the protein CASSIGTSGLNEQFF.

This clone appeared once. This sequence joins TRBV19 and TRBJ1-2; 9 bases match TRBD1. CDR1 and CDR2 from the germline V gene are LNHDA and SQIVND (reference sequence). The CDR3 runs 13 residues. V lost 8 bases and J lost 4; bases outside the gene matches: 5. CDR3: CASRWTGVYGYTF. CDR3 DNA sequence: TGTGCCAGTCGGTGGACAGGGGTCTATGGCTACACCTTC. Variable domain in full (rest from reference TRBV19 and TRBJ1-2): DGGITQSPKYLFRKEGQNVTLSCEQNLNHDAMYWYRQDPGQGLRLIYYSQIVNDFQKGDIAEGYSVSREKKESFPLTVTSAQKNPTAFYLCASRWTGVYGYTFGSGTRLTVV.